This is a list of T cell receptor beta chains from one sample in a study of blood T cell repertoires in COVID-19. Generated by immunoSEQ multiplex PCR, the TCRdb table keeps only in-frame clones and is missing some. Counted here are about 240,000 clones, around four fifths occurring once; the ten biggest clones make up around 12%. The specimen sequenced was peripheral blood. The receptors originated from a woman aged 60-75 years with active or convalescent COVID-19. Each CDR3 is given with its conserved first and last residue. The D gene is left open where the match is weak. A clone size is listed for some rows: how often the clone was seen (once, few, many), or a class if it is expanded.

d_call,v_call,j_call,clone_size,cdr3_nt,cdr3_aa
-,TRBV9,TRBJ1-2,-,TGTGCCAGCAGCGTAGTACGGGGAGGCTACACCTTC,CASSVVRGGYTF
TRBD1,TRBV19,TRBJ2-3,many,TGTGCCAGTAGTATCGGGGACAGGGTCACAGATACGCAGTATTTT,CASSIGDRVTDTQYF
TRBD1,TRBV23-1,TRBJ1-5,-,TGCGCCAGCAGCCCTGAGGCGGGCGACAGGGGTGGGAAAAGCAATCAGCCCCAGCATTTT,CASSPEAGDRGGKSNQPQHF
-,TRBV12-3/TRBV12-4,TRBJ2-3,-,TGTGCCAGCAGTTTCCCTTGGCGGGGTACGCAGTATTTT,CASSFPWRGTQYF
-,TRBV5-4,TRBJ2-5,-,TGTGCCAGCAGCACGGACATTCGCGAGACCCAGTACTTC,CASSTDIRETQYF
-,TRBV19,TRBJ1-1,few,TGTGCCAGTAGTATAGATCGGAGGGCAGGTACTGAAGCTTTCTTT,CASSIDRRAGTEAFF
TRBD2,TRBV6-5,TRBJ2-3,-,TGTGCCAGCAGTTACCTAGCGGGGGGGAGAGATACGCAGTATTTT,CASSYLAGGRDTQYF
-,TRBV7-9,TRBJ2-3,-,TGTGCCAGCAGCCGTAGCACAGATACGCAGTATTTT,CASSRSTDTQYF
TRBD2,TRBV7-3,TRBJ2-1,-,TGTGCCAGCAGCTTAGGCCTAGCGGGTAACAATGAGCAGTTCTTC,CASSLGLAGNNEQFF
-,TRBV19,TRBJ1-2,-,TGTGCCAGTAAGCAGGACTTTAGCTATGGCTACACCTTC,CASKQDFSYGYTF
-,TRBV30,TRBJ1-1,-,TGTGCCTGGAGAGGACTGTCCACTGAAGCTTTCTTT,CAWRGLSTEAFF
-,TRBV30,TRBJ1-3,many,TGTGCCTGGAGTGGGTCGCGACTTTCGGGAGGAAACACCATATATTTT,CAWSGSRLSGGNTIYF
TRBD1,TRBV7-8,TRBJ1-3,-,TGTGCCAGCAGCCAGGGACAGCCCGCTGGAAACACCATATATTTT,CASSQGQPAGNTIYF
TRBD1,TRBV24-1,TRBJ1-1,once,TGTGCCACCAGTGGCGGACAGGGCGGTGAAGCTTTCTTT,CATSGGQGGEAFF
-,TRBV6-5,TRBJ1-3,-,TGTGCCAGCGCCCCGTCGGGGGTGAGGGGAAACACCATATATTTT,CASAPSGVRGNTIYF
-,TRBV2,TRBJ1-4,few,TGTGCCAGCAGTGTTCGTGGAGGGGGGGTTGAAAAACTGTTTTTT,CASSVRGGGVEKLFF